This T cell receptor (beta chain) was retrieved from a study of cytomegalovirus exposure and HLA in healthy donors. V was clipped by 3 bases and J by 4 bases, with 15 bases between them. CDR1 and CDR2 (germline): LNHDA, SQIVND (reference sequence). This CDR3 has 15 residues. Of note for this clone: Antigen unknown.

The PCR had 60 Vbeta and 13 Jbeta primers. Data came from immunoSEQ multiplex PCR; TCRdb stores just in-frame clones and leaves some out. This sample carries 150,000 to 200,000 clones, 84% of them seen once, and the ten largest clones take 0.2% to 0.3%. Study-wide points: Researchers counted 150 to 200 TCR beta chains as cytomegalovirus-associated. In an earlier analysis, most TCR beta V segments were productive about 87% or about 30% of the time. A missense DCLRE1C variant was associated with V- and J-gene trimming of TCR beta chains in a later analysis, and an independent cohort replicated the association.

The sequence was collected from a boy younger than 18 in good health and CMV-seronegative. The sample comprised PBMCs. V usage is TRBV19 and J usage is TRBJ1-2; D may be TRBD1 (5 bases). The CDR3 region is CASSITQGVVYGYTF. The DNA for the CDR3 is TGTGCCAGTAGTATCACCCAGGGCGTTGTCTATGGCTACACCTTC.